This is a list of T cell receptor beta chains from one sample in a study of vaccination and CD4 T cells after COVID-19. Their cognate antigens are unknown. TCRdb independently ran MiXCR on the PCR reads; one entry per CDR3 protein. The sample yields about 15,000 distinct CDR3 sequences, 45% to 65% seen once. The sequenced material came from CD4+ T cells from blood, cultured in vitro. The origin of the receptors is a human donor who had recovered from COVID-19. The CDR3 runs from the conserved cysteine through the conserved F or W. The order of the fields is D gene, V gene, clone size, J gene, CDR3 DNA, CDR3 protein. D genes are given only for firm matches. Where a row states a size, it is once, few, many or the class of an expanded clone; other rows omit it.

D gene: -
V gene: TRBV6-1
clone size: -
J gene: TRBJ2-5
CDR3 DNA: TGTGCCAGCAGGGGGTCCTTCCAAGAGACCCAGTACTTC
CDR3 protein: CASRGSFQETQYF

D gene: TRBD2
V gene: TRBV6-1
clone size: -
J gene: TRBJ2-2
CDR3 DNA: TGTGCCAGCAGACGCGAGGGACTAGCGGGAGCCGGGGAGCTGTTTTTT
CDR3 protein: CASRREGLAGAGELFF

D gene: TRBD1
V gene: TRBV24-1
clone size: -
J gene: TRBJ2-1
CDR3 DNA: TGTGCCACCAGTGAACATGGGACAGTGATGGGTGAGCAGTTCTTC
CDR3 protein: CATSEHGTVMGEQFF

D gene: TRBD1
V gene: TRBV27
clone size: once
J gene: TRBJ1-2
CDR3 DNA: TGTGCCAGCAGTTCTTGGGACAGGGATTATGGCTACACCTTC
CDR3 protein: CASSSWDRDYGYTF

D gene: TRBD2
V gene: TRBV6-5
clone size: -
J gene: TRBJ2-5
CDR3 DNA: TGTGCCAGCAGTTCCGGCGGGAGGGGCGGGGAGACCCAGTACTTC
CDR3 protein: CASSSGGRGGETQYF

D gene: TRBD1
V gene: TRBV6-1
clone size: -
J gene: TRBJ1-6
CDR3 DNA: TGTGCCAGCAGTACAGGGGGACCCCTCCACTTT
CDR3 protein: CASSTGGPLHF

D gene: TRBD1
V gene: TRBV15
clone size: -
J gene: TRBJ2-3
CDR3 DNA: TGTGCCACCAGCCCCCTCCCGGGACAGGCGGTGGGAGATACGCAGTATTTT
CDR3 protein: CATSPLPGQAVGDTQYF

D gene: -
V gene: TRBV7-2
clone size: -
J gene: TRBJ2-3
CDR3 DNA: TGTGCCAGCAGCTCCGCAGGGTTCCCTAGCACAGATACGCAGTATTTT
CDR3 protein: CASSSAGFPSTDTQYF

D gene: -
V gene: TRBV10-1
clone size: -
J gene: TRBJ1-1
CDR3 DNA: TGCGCCAGCAGTTTCAGATACATGAACACTGAAGCTTTCTTT
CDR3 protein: CASSFRYMNTEAFF

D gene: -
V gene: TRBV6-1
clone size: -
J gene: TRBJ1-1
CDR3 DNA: TGTGCCAGCAGGCGGAAGGGGGAGACTGAAGCTTTCTTT
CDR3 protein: CASRRKGETEAFF

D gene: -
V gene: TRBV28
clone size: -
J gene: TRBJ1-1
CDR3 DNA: TGTGCCAGCAGTCCGTGGGCTGGAACTGAAGCTTTCTTT
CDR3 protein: CASSPWAGTEAFF

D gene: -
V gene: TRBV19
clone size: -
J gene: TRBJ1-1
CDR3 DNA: TGTGCCAGTAGCACAGGGACATGGGGGACTGAAGCTTTCTTT
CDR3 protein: CASSTGTWGTEAFF

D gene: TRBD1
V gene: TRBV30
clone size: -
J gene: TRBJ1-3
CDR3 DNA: TGTGCCTTCCCGGGACAGGGAAACACCATATATTTT
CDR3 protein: CAFPGQGNTIYF

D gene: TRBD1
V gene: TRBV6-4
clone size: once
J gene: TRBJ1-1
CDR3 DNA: TGTGCCAGCAGTGGGGGCAGGGGGCCAATGAACACTGAAGCTTTCTTT
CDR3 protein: CASSGGRGPMNTEAFF

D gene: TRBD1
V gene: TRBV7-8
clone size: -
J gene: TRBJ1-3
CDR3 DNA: TGTGCCAGCAGCCCAGACACAGGGGAACCTGGAAACACCATATATTTT
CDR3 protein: CASSPDTGEPGNTIYF

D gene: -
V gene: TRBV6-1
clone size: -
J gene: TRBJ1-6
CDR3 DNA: TGTGCCAGCAGCGCCGGATCTCTACCCCTCCACTTT
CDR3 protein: CASSAGSLPLHF

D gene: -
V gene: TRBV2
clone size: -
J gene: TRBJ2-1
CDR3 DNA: TGTGCCAGCGGGCCCACCCGATATGAGCAGTTCTTC
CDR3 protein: CASGPTRYEQFF

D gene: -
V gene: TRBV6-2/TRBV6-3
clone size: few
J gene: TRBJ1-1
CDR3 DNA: TGTGCCAGCGGCTACCTATTGAACACTGAAGCTTTCTTT
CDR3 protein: CASGYLLNTEAFF

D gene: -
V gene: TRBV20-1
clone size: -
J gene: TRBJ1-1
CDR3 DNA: TGCAGTGCCCTCGATTTCTTGGGGGGGCTTGGTGAAGCTTTCTTT
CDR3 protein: CSALDFLGGLGEAFF

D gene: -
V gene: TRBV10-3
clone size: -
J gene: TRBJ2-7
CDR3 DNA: TGTGCCATCAGTGCGGACCCTCTTAGCTCCTACGAGCAGTACTTC
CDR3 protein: CAISADPLSSYEQYF

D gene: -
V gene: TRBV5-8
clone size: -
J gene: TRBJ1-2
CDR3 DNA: TGTGCCAGCAGCCGGACTATAGGCAACTATGGCTACACCTTC
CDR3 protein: CASSRTIGNYGYTF

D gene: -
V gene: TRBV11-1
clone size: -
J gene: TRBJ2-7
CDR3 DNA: TGTGCCAGCAGCTTGAACGCCTACGAGCAGTACTTC
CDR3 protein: CASSLNAYEQYF

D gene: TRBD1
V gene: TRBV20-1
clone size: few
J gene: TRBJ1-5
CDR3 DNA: TGCAGTGCTAGGGAAGGGACAGCCGGTGGGAATCAGCCCCAGCATTTT
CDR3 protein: CSAREGTAGGNQPQHF

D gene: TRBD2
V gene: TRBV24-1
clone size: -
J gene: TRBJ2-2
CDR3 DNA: TGTGCCACCAGGAGCGGGACTGCGAACACCGGGGAGCTGTTTTTT
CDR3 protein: CATRSGTANTGELFF

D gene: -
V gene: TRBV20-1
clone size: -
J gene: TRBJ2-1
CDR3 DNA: TGCAGTGCTAGAGATCATCGGGGGATCAACAGGCAGCAGTTCTTC
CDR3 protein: CSARDHRGINRQQFF

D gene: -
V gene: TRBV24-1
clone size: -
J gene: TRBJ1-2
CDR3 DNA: TGTGCCACCAGTGATAGGGTGAACTATGGCTACACCTTC
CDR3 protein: CATSDRVNYGYTF

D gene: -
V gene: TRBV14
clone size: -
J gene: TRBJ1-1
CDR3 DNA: TGTGCCAGCAGCCAAGACCGGAACACTGAAGCTTTCTTT
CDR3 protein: CASSQDRNTEAFF

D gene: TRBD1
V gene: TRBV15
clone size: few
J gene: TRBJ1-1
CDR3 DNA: TGTGCCACCAGCAGAGATTCACTCAAAGGGGGCCTCTTTAGGGAAGCTTTCTTT
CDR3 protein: CATSRDSLKGGLFREAFF

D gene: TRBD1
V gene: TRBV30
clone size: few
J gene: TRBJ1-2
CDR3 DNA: TGTGCCTGGAGTGTGGACAGGGACTATGGCTACACCTTC
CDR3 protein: CAWSVDRDYGYTF

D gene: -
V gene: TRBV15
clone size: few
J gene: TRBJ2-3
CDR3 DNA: TGTGCCACCAGCAGGGGAAACGCGGGGCCCACAGATACGCAGTATTTT
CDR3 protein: CATSRGNAGPTDTQYF

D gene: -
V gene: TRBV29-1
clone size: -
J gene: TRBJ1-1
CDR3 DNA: TGCAGCGTAGCCTCCTTGGGGGGCTGGGCTGAAGCTTTCTTT
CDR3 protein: CSVASLGGWAEAFF

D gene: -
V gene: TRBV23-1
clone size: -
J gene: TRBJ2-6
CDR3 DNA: TGCGCCAGCACCGGGATTGCAAGTCCTGGGGCCAACGTCCTGACTTTC
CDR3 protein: CASTGIASPGANVLTF

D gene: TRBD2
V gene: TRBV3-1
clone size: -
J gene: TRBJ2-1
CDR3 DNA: TGTGCCAGTCTTGGGCGGCTAGCGGGAGTTAATGAGCAGTTCTTC
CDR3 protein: CASLGRLAGVNEQFF

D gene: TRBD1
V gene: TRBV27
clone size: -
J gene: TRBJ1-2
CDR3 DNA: TGTGCCAGCAGCGGGACAGCCTCGTCAAACTATGGCTACACCTTC
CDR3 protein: CASSGTASSNYGYTF

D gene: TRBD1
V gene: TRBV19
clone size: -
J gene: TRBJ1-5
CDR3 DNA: TGTGCCAGTAGTTTTGGGACAGCTAGCAATCAGCCCCAGCATTTT
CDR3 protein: CASSFGTASNQPQHF

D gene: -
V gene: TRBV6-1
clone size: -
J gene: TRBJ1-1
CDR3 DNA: TGTGCCAGCAGTATCTTGGGACTGAACACTGAAGCTTTCTTT
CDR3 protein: CASSILGLNTEAFF

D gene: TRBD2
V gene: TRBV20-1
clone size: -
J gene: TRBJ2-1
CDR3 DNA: TGCAGTGCTAGAATAGCGGGAGCTCTCAATGAGCAGTTCTTC
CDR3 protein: CSARIAGALNEQFF

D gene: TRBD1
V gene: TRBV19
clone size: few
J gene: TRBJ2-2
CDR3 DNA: TGTGCCAGCGTACAGGGGCCGAACACCGGGGAGCTGTTTTTT
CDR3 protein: CASVQGPNTGELFF

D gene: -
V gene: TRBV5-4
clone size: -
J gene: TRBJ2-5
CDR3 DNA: TGTGCCAGCAGCTTGGGGGGCGGGGGCTACCAAGAGACCCAGTACTTC
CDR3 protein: CASSLGGGGYQETQYF

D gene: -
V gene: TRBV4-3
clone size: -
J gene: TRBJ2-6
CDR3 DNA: TGCGCCAGCAGCCAAGTCCACCCTGAGACCTCTGGGGCCAACGTCCTGACTTTC
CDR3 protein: CASSQVHPETSGANVLTF

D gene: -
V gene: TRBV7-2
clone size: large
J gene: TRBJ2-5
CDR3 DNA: TGTGCCAGCAGCTTCACGGGTGGAGAGACCCAGTACTTC
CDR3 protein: CASSFTGGETQYF

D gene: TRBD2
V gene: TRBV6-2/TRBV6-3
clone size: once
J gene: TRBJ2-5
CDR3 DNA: TGTGCCAGCAGTTACGGGGGTAGCGGGGGGGCACGGGAGACCCAGTACTTC
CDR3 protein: CASSYGGSGGARETQYF

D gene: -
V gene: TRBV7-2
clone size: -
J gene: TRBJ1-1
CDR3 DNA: TGTGCCAGCAGCGATGCATTCGGGGGGAACACTGAAGCTTTCTTT
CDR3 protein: CASSDAFGGNTEAFF

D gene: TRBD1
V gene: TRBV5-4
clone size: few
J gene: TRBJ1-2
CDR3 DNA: TGTGCCAGCAGCTTGCGGCAGGGGGCTAGCGGTGGCTACACCTTC
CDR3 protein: CASSLRQGASGGYTF